This entry lists 12 T cell receptor beta chains sequenced from one sample in a study of shared clonotypes between healthy human individuals. The data were produced by immunoSEQ multiplex PCR, yet TCRdb's version contains in-frame clones alone and is incomplete. The sample includes about 2.1 million clones, 93% of them seen just once. Selected positively for CCR7 and CD45RO-negative, naive CD8 cells excluded terminally differentiated effector memory CD45RA+ cells. Sequenced sample: naive CD8+ T cells from PBMCs. The source is a man aged 18 to 29 in good health. Some clones in this sample may be carry-over from other donors' samples.

The rearrangement links TRBV9 to TRBJ2-1; either TRBD1 or TRBD2 may fit D (5 bases each). Between the trimmed V and J ends, which lost 3 bases and 10 bases, there was a span of 26 bases. This CDR3 has 17 amino acids. Germline CDR1 SGDLS, CDR2 YYNGEE. CDR3 sequence: CASSATRDLPWYLEQFF. The CDR3, as DNA: TGTGCCAGCAGCGCGACCCGGGACCTCCCGTGGTATTTGGAGCAGTTCTTC.

With regard to this clone: One end of the junction does not line up with germline, which may come from a read error. The V gene is TRBV19, the J gene TRBJ1-5, with 9 nucleotides matching TRBD1. Germline loops: CDR1 LNHDA, CDR2 SQIVND (reference sequence). CDR3 length equals 14 residues. The CDR3, as DNA: TGTGCCAGTAGTGTGGGACAGGGACTGGTCGATCCGTATTTT. Protein product: CASSVGQGLVDPYF.

The chain couples TRBV5-4 to TRBJ2-7; D is tentatively TRBD1 or TRBD2 (5 bases each). Between the trimmed V and J ends, which lost 3 bases and 5 bases, there was a span of 18 bases. Per the germline V gene, CDR1 is SGHNT and CDR2 is YYREEE (reference sequence). The CDR3 spans 15 residues. The CDR3, as DNA: TGTGCCAGCAGCTCGTCCGCTGGGACCGTCGACGAGCAGTACTTC. It translates to CASSSSAGTVDEQYF. The full variable domain, rest sourced from reference TRBV5-4 and TRBJ2-7, is ETGVTQSPTHLIKTRGQQVTLRCSSQSGHNTVSWYQQALGQGPQFIFQYYREEENGRGNFPPRFSGLQFPNYSSELNVNALELDDSALYLCASSSSAGTVDEQYFGPGTRLTVT.

The chain has TRBV29-1 and TRBJ2-1; D is possibly TRBD1 (6 bases). CDR1 SQVTM and CDR2 ANQGSEA come from the germline V gene. The CDR3 has 13 amino acids. V shed 4 bases and J shed 2 bases, with 9 bases lying between them. The CDR3 loop is CSVAWTAYNEQFF. In DNA, the CDR3 is TGCAGCGTTGCTTGGACAGCCTACAATGAGCAGTTCTTC.

Only one count was recorded for this clone. The V call is TRBV27, the J call TRBJ2-7; TRBD1 agrees at 11 bases. V trimming: 5 bases; J trimming: 5 bases; junction bases outside the gene matches: 11. The CDR3 runs 16 residues. Germline CDR1 MNHEY, CDR2 SMNVEV (reference sequence). The chain's CDR3 is CASSTLPGQGADEQYF. The DNA for the CDR3 is TGTGCCAGCAGTACTCTCCCCGGACAGGGGGCGGACGAGCAGTACTTC.

This CDR3 reads CASSFRGQTYEQYF. CDR3 nucleotides: TGTGCCAGCAGTTTTAGGGGACAGACCTACGAGCAGTACTTC. The chain combines TRBV27 with TRBJ2-7; 7 bases line up with TRBD1. This CDR3 has 14 residues. The ends lost 3 bases at V and 2 bases at J; junction bases unmatched: 4. CDR1 MNHEY and CDR2 SMNVEV come from the germline V gene (reference sequence).

CDR3: CASSQDPGGEQYF. CDR3 in DNA: TGCGCCAGCAGCCAAGACCCCGGGGGTGAGCAGTACTTC. The chain couples TRBV4-1 to TRBJ2-7, with D perhaps matching TRBD2 (6 bases). The CDR3 has 13 residues. Germline V gene lookup returns CDR1 MGHRA and CDR2 YSYEKL. V dropped 0 bases and J dropped 7 bases, with 10 bases sitting between them.

The chain couples TRBV18 to TRBJ1-4, with a weak D call TRBD1 (6 bases). Germline CDR1 and CDR2: KGHSH and LQKENI. The CDR3 covers 16 residues. Trimming took 4 bases from V and 6 from J, leaving 18 bases between them. CDR3 sequence reads: CASSLSTDSLDEKLFF. As DNA, the CDR3 is TGTGCCAGCTCACTTTCTACGGACAGCCTAGATGAAAAACTGTTTTTT.

The J gene is TRBJ1-2, the V gene TRBV30; tentatively, D is TRBD1 (6 bases). Trimming stripped 1 base from V and 6 bases from J, with 21 bases between. In germline, CDR1 is GTSNPN, CDR2 SVGIG (reference sequence). This CDR3 comprises 16 residues. CDR3 in DNA: TGTGCCTGGAGTGGGACAGATACCGAATTTATTCATGGCTACACCTTC. Protein: CAWSGTDTEFIHGYTF.

The chain uses TRBV7-3 and TRBJ1-1; D is possibly TRBD1 (5 bases). This CDR3 contains 18 residues. Trimming cost V 4 bases and J 5 bases, with 26 bases left between them. Germline CDR1 and CDR2: SGHTA and FQGTGA. DNA of the CDR3: TGTGCCAGCAGCTATAGTCGGTTGACCGGCCTCGGGGCTACTGAAGCTTTCTTT. It yields the protein CASSYSRLTGLGATEAFF.

A single count supports this clone. The J gene is TRBJ2-7, the V gene TRBV19; unclear D gene. Germline CDR1 LNHDA, CDR2 SQIVND (reference sequence). The CDR3 has 12 amino acids. Trimming removed 3 bases at V and 3 bases at J, with 6 bases between. DNA for the CDR3: TGTGCCAGTAGTATGGGGAACTACGAGCAGTACTTC. Residues: CASSMGNYEQYF.

This clone was observed a few times. The chain recombines TRBV28 with TRBJ1-1, with unresolved D. Trimming shortened V by 7 bases and J by 1 base, and 10 bases separated the two germline ends. CDR1 and CDR2 from the germline V gene are MDHEN and SYDVKM. The CDR3 is made up of 13 amino acids. The chain's CDR3 is CASTGSGNTEAFF. Here the CDR3 DNA reads TGTGCCAGCACCGGATCGGGGAACACTGAAGCTTTCTTT.